Listed below are T cell receptor beta chains from one sample, sequenced in a study of somatic mutations in cytotoxic T cells in rheumatoid arthritis. Repertoires were generated with immunoSEQ multiplex PCR, while TCRdb's copy carries only in-frame clones and drops some. This sample carries more than 8,000 clones, around 77% of them seen once, and the ten largest clones take over 20%. The sequencing input was CD8+ T cells sorted from blood. Source of these receptors: a man aged 50 or older in good health. Both conserved end residues are part of each CDR3. The D gene is left open where the match is weak. For some rows the clone size is stated as once, few or many, or as a class when expanded; others skip it.

cdr3_aa: CASSQAGDRVTYEQYF; cdr3_nt: TGCGCCAGCAGCCAAGCCGGCGACAGGGTAACCTACGAGCAGTACTTC; j_call: TRBJ2-7; clone_size: once; v_call: TRBV4-1; d_call: TRBD1
cdr3_aa: CASSGRTSSGANVLTF; cdr3_nt: TGTGCCAGCAGTGGCAGGACTTCTTCTGGGGCCAACGTCCTGACTTTC; j_call: TRBJ2-6; clone_size: NA; v_call: TRBV6-1; d_call: NA
cdr3_aa: CASSEGTGGYEQYF; cdr3_nt: TGTGCCAGCAGTGAAGGGACAGGGGGGTACGAGCAGTACTTC; j_call: TRBJ2-7; clone_size: few; v_call: TRBV6-5; d_call: TRBD1
cdr3_aa: CASSLNPGGPGTDTQYF; cdr3_nt: TGTGCCAGCAGCTTAAACCCAGGGGGGCCTGGCACAGATACGCAGTATTTT; j_call: TRBJ2-3; clone_size: NA; v_call: TRBV7-3; d_call: NA
cdr3_aa: CASSIGTVAEAFF; cdr3_nt: TGTGCCAGCAGCATCGGGACAGTCGCTGAAGCTTTCTTT; j_call: TRBJ1-1; clone_size: NA; v_call: TRBV5-6; d_call: TRBD1
cdr3_aa: CASSVPSGGPNTGELFF; cdr3_nt: TGTGCCAGCAGCGTACCTAGCGGGGGCCCGAACACCGGGGAGCTGTTTTTT; j_call: TRBJ2-2; clone_size: NA; v_call: TRBV9; d_call: TRBD2
cdr3_aa: CAITSGGDTQYF; cdr3_nt: TGTGCCATCACCTCCGGGGGAGATACGCAGTATTTT; j_call: TRBJ2-3; clone_size: NA; v_call: TRBV10-3; d_call: NA
cdr3_aa: CASSSGTGYYEQYF; cdr3_nt: TGTGCCAGCAGTTCTGGGACAGGGTACTACGAGCAGTACTTC; j_call: TRBJ2-7; clone_size: NA; v_call: TRBV28; d_call: TRBD1
cdr3_aa: CASTVGPGWSNIQYF; cdr3_nt: TGTGCCAGCACCGTCGGGCCAGGGTGGTCGAACATTCAGTACTTC; j_call: TRBJ2-4; clone_size: medium-sized; v_call: TRBV7-9; d_call: NA
cdr3_aa: CASSLEAGVPTRTGQYF; cdr3_nt: TGTGCCAGCAGCTTAGAAGCAGGGGTCCCCACCCGTACGGGGCAGTACTTC; j_call: TRBJ2-7; clone_size: NA; v_call: TRBV7-9; d_call: NA
cdr3_aa: CASSLVVTDSYEQYF; cdr3_nt: TGTGCCAGCAGCTTAGTGGTGACAGACTCCTACGAGCAGTACTTC; j_call: TRBJ2-7; clone_size: NA; v_call: TRBV7-2; d_call: NA
cdr3_aa: CASSPGTQSSYNEQFF; cdr3_nt: TGTGCCAGCAGCCCTGGGACTCAAAGCTCCTACAATGAGCAGTTCTTC; j_call: TRBJ2-1; clone_size: NA; v_call: TRBV7-6; d_call: NA
cdr3_aa: CASSPLLEGELFF; cdr3_nt: TGTGCCAGCAGCCCGCTATTGGAGGGTGAGCTGTTTTTT; j_call: TRBJ2-2; clone_size: NA; v_call: TRBV4-2; d_call: NA
cdr3_aa: CAITGLRENEQFF; cdr3_nt: TGTGCCATAACGGGACTCCGGGAAAATGAGCAGTTCTTC; j_call: TRBJ2-1; clone_size: NA; v_call: TRBV10-3; d_call: NA
cdr3_aa: CAWQTSNQPQHF; cdr3_nt: TGTGCCTGGCAGACAAGCAATCAGCCCCAGCATTTT; j_call: TRBJ1-5; clone_size: NA; v_call: TRBV30; d_call: NA
cdr3_aa: CASSYAQGTAETQYF; cdr3_nt: TGTGCCAGCAGTTACGCACAGGGAACCGCAGAGACCCAGTACTTC; j_call: TRBJ2-5; clone_size: NA; v_call: TRBV6-5; d_call: NA
cdr3_aa: CATALAQAEDTQYF; cdr3_nt: TGTGCCACCGCGCTGGCGCAGGCAGAAGATACGCAGTATTTT; j_call: TRBJ2-3; clone_size: NA; v_call: TRBV6-1; d_call: NA
cdr3_aa: CASSFPPTGGDTRYF; cdr3_nt: TGTGCCAGCAGTTTTCCACCGACAGGCGGAGATACGCGGTATTTT; j_call: TRBJ2-3; clone_size: once; v_call: TRBV28; d_call: NA
cdr3_aa: CAISERDGLAGEAQYF; cdr3_nt: TGTGCCATCAGTGAAAGGGACGGCTTAGCGGGAGAAGCCCAGTACTTC; j_call: TRBJ2-5; clone_size: NA; v_call: TRBV10-3; d_call: TRBD2
cdr3_aa: CASSQVIGDTGELFF; cdr3_nt: TGTGCCAGCAGCCAAGTAATCGGGGACACCGGGGAGCTGTTTTTT; j_call: TRBJ2-2; clone_size: NA; v_call: TRBV7-9; d_call: NA
cdr3_aa: CASSPSPNQPQHF; cdr3_nt: TGTGCCAGCAGCCCTTCCCCCAATCAGCCCCAGCATTTT; j_call: TRBJ1-5; clone_size: few; v_call: TRBV7-8; d_call: NA
cdr3_aa: CASSPLAGLQETQYF; cdr3_nt: TGTGCCAGCAGCCCGCTGGCGGGACTGCAGGAGACCCAGTACTTC; j_call: TRBJ2-5; clone_size: NA; v_call: TRBV7-9; d_call: NA
cdr3_aa: CASSPGQGGYQPQHF; cdr3_nt: TGCGCCAGCAGCCCTGGACAGGGGGGGTATCAGCCCCAGCATTTT; j_call: TRBJ1-5; clone_size: once; v_call: TRBV5-1; d_call: TRBD1
cdr3_aa: CASSYGLAGAMWETQYF; cdr3_nt: TGTGCCAGCAGCTACGGACTAGCGGGGGCGATGTGGGAGACCCAGTACTTC; j_call: TRBJ2-5; clone_size: NA; v_call: TRBV7-2; d_call: TRBD2
cdr3_aa: CASSLSLGQVNYF; cdr3_nt: TGCGCCAGCAGCCTAAGTCTGGGACAGGTTAACTACTTC; j_call: TRBJ2-7; clone_size: few; v_call: TRBV4-1; d_call: TRBD1
cdr3_aa: CASSQMDRVRNEQFF; cdr3_nt: TGCGCCAGCAGCCAGATGGACAGGGTAAGGAATGAGCAGTTCTTC; j_call: TRBJ2-1; clone_size: NA; v_call: TRBV4-1; d_call: TRBD1
cdr3_aa: CASRTGGGDQHF; cdr3_nt: TGTGCCAGCAGAACCGGAGGGGGGGACCAGCATTTT; j_call: TRBJ1-5; clone_size: few; v_call: TRBV27; d_call: NA
cdr3_aa: CASSINRAHTGELFF; cdr3_nt: TGTGCCAGTAGTATCAACAGGGCCCACACCGGGGAGCTGTTTTTT; j_call: TRBJ2-2; clone_size: once; v_call: TRBV19; d_call: NA
cdr3_aa: CASSSYTTGGSNTEAFF; cdr3_nt: TGTGCCAGCAGTTCCTACACCACAGGGGGGTCGAACACTGAAGCTTTCTTT; j_call: TRBJ1-1; clone_size: NA; v_call: TRBV28; d_call: TRBD1
cdr3_aa: CASGPRGGYTF; cdr3_nt: TGTGCCAGCGGTCCTAGAGGAGGCTACACCTTC; j_call: TRBJ1-2; clone_size: NA; v_call: TRBV9; d_call: NA
cdr3_aa: CASSYNTYNSPLHF; cdr3_nt: TGCGCCAGCAGCTACAATACCTATAATTCACCCCTCCACTTT; j_call: TRBJ1-6; clone_size: NA; v_call: TRBV4-3; d_call: NA
cdr3_aa: CASSTTSEADTQYF; cdr3_nt: TGTGCCAGCAGTACGACTAGCGAGGCAGATACGCAGTATTTT; j_call: TRBJ2-3; clone_size: NA; v_call: TRBV6-4; d_call: TRBD2
cdr3_aa: CASSLSWTSGGPDEQYF; cdr3_nt: TGCGCCAGCAGCTTGAGCTGGACTAGCGGGGGTCCGGACGAGCAGTACTTC; j_call: TRBJ2-7; clone_size: NA; v_call: TRBV5-1; d_call: TRBD2
cdr3_aa: CASSHRDSNQPQHF; cdr3_nt: TGTGCCAGCAGTCACAGGGATAGCAATCAGCCCCAGCATTTT; j_call: TRBJ1-5; clone_size: NA; v_call: TRBV27; d_call: NA
cdr3_aa: CASSPNLGGTQYF; cdr3_nt: TGTGCCAGCAGCCCCAACCTAGGCGGGACCCAGTACTTC; j_call: TRBJ2-5; clone_size: NA; v_call: TRBV13; d_call: NA